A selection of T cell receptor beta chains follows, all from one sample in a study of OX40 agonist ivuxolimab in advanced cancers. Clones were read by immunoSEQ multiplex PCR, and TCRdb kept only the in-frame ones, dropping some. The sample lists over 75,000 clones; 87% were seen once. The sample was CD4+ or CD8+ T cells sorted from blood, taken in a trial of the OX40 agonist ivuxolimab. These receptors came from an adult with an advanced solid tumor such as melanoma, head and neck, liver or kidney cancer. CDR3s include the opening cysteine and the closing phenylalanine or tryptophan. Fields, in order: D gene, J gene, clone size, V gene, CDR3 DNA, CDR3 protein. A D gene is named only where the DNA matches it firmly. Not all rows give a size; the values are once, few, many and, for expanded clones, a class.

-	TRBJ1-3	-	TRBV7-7	TGTGCTAGCAGCTTAGCAGGGCCTGGAAACACCATATATTTT	CASSLAGPGNTIYF
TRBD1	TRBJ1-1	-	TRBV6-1	TGTGCCAGCAGAATGACAGGGGGTACTGAAGCTTTCTTT	CASRMTGGTEAFF
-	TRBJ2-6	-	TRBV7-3	TGTGCCAGCCGCTTGGGCCAGCTGGACTCTGGGGCCAACGTCCTGACTTTC	CASRLGQLDSGANVLTF
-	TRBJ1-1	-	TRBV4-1	TGCGCCAGCAGCCGTGAGGGGCAGGACACTGAAGCTTTCTTT	CASSREGQDTEAFF
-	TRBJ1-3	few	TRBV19	TGTGCCAGTAGTGGCGGGGATATCTCTGGAAACACCATATATTTT	CASSGGDISGNTIYF
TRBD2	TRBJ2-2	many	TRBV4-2	TGTGCCAGCAGCCAGGCTAGCGGGGCCGGGGAGCTGTTTTTT	CASSQASGAGELFF
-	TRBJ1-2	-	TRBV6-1	TGTGCCAGCAGTGACTTCCTTGACTATGGCTACACCTTC	CASSDFLDYGYTF
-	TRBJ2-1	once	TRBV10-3	TGTGCCGCCCGAGGTGCCTCCCACAATGAGCAGTTCTTC	CAARGASHNEQFF
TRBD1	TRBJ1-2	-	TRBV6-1	TGTGCCAACCGCCCAGGGGGCAGCTATGGCTACACCTTC	CANRPGGSYGYTF
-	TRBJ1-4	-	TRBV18	TGTGCCAGCTCAGCGTCGACACCCAGTAATGAAAAACTGTTTTTT	CASSASTPSNEKLFF
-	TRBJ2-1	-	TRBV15	TGTGCCACAAGCCCGTCCAGGGGTTCCTACAATGAGCAGTTCTTC	CATSPSRGSYNEQFF
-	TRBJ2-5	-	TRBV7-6	TGTGCCAGCAGCCACGGGCCCCAAGAGACCCAGTACTTC	CASSHGPQETQYF
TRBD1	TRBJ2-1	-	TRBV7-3	TGTGCCAGCAGCGCAGGGGGCCCTGAGCAGTTCTTC	CASSAGGPEQFF
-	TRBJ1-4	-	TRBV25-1	TGTGCCAGCGCCCGGGGGCTGACTAATGAAAAACTGTTTTTT	CASARGLTNEKLFF